This T cell receptor beta chain comes out of a study of T-cell reconstitution after alpha-beta-depleted transplantation in children (TCRdb year 2016). Context from the whole study: T-cell immune reconstitution after TCRalphabeta/CD19-depleted allogeneic hematopoietic cell transplantation in children was quantitatively tracked in the study by means of TCR repertoire profiling.

The method was PCR. Sequencing was performed on an Illumina HiSeq 2500. To normalize quantification of the TCRbeta repertoire, the TCR libraries were built with molecular barcoding that relied on unique molecular identifiers. TCRdb reanalyzed the raw reads on its own, using fastp at Q25 for trimming and MiXCR for clone calling, and kept in-frame beta chains. Each record represents a unique CDR3 protein, reported with the most common genes and DNA among its rows. The sample table shows almost 600,000 distinct CDR3 sequences, and 25% to 30% are seen once. The ten biggest clones cover approximately 33% of the sample. For this clonotype: What this receptor recognizes is not known. The record has no base qualities; no much larger clone is one base away.

General conclusions and limits of the study: The high TCRbeta diversity at day 60 in some patients was ascribed to recipient T cells and intrathymic progenitors that had survived conditioning. Over subsequent months, a decline in hyperexpanded clone frequencies was noted, and after one year, T-cell counts and TCRbeta diversity were mostly ascribed to newly produced T cells. The apparently early recovery of alphabetaT-cell counts about two months after transplant reportedly depended on only several hundred rapidly expanded clones that came from non-depleted graft cells.

Read against the paper, the sample's treatment or condition label means: allogeneic hematopoietic cell transplantation with graft depleted of TCRalphabeta T cells and CD19 B cells. TCRalphabeta/CD19-depleted allogeneic hematopoietic cell grafts were given to the transplant recipients, all of whom were children. The germline ends are 13 bases apart after V is trimmed by 1 base and J by 6 bases. Including cysteine and phenylalanine, the CDR3 has 15 amino acids. Only the CDR3 part of the read is kept: 45 bases, read in frame from the first base. CDR1 and CDR2, looked up from the germline V gene, are SGHTA and FQGNSA.

Sequenced here: PBMCs, sampled before TCRalphabeta/CD19-depleted stem cell transplant. The chain links TRBV7-2 with TRBJ2-1, and possibly TRBD2, on 5 matching bases. The TCR sequence derives from a boy in the first two years of life with Wiskott-Aldrich syndrome, due to receive a stem cell transplant. The CDR3 in this case is CASSLVPAASNEQFF. The bases read TGTGCCAGCAGCTTAGTACCAGCGGCTAGCAATGAGCAGTTCTTC.